This T cell receptor (beta chain) is drawn from a study of identifying expanded T cells in peripheral blood. Study conclusions and caveats: Variance in clone template counts between roughly two-week samples significantly increased with total template count across all healthy donors. About 1.3 clones differed between technical replicates, versus approximately 17 and 20 over time.

Concerning this clone itself: What it recognizes is unknown.

Clones were read by immunoSEQ multiplex PCR, and TCRdb kept only the in-frame ones, dropping some. The data hold around 70,000 clones, with 85% to 90% observed a single time. This receptor was obtained from a person aged 18 to 70 in good health. The sample was blood.

The CDR3 region is CASSEIGQGVGKNIQYF. CDR3 nucleotides: TGCGCCAGCAGTGAAATAGGACAGGGGGTGGGCAAAAACATTCAGTACTTC. The chain recombines TRBV10-2 with TRBJ2-4, with 10 bases that match TRBD1. CDR1 WSHSY and CDR2 SAAADI come from the germline V gene. The CDR3 contains 17 residues. J was trimmed by 3 bases and V by 3 bases; bases with no gene match: 8.